These T cell receptor beta chains were read from a single sample in a study of cytomegalovirus exposure and HLA in healthy donors. Assay: immunoSEQ multiplex PCR; the TCRdb copy retains only in-frame clones and omits some. The repertoire includes around 150,000 clones, about 75% of them detected once, and around 2.1% sits in the top ten. Sequenced: PBMCs. These receptors were obtained from a female donor in good health and CMV-seronegative. The CDR3 runs from the conserved cysteine through the conserved F or W. Each record gives: D gene, V gene, CDR3 protein. D genes are given only for firm matches.

TRBD1 TRBV2 CASSERQGATNEKLFF
TRBD1 TRBV29-1 CSVGDRGVEQYF
. TRBV6-1 CASSETGLNEKLFF
TRBD1 TRBV9 CASSVAGTGDEQYF
TRBD1 TRBV14 CASSPWGQGGGRATEAFF
. TRBV19 CASSIDRRQVNTEAFF
TRBD1 TRBV7-9 CASSAGDRGPYNEQFF
TRBD1 TRBV6-5 CASRPGQGNQPQHF
. TRBV7-3 CASSLMGKSEQYF
TRBD1 TRBV10-3 CAISELGQAYEQYF
TRBD2 TRBV9 CASSESGSLGMSQFF
TRBD1 TRBV5-1 CASSSTTGAGELFF
TRBD1 TRBV18 CASSPTGGEGNIQYF
. TRBV29-1 CSVDPQGGYGYTF
. TRBV11-2 CASSLGLGGKEPQHF
TRBD1 TRBV19 CASETGGMNTEAFF
TRBD2 TRBV6-6 CASSYQAGGRNEQFF
. TRBV6-5 CASITPGLDTQYF
TRBD2 TRBV6-1 CASSAAGGARPYEQYF
TRBD1 TRBV6-1 CASSVGQGRWDTQYF
TRBD1 TRBV11-2 CASIRDRGIEQYF
. TRBV27 CASRAQGYTEAFF
. TRBV6-5 CASSRLGTQYF
TRBD1 TRBV5-1 CASSLQGGLSGNTIYF
TRBD1 TRBV19 CASSGTGESPLHF
TRBD1 TRBV5-1 CASSTGQANTEAFF
TRBD1 TRBV6-5 CASSYTRGHAEAFF
TRBD2 TRBV30 CAWSPGLAGVYNEQFF
. TRBV7-9 CASSTGHGNTIYF
. TRBV7-3 CASSIGTGYNEQFF
. TRBV7-9 CASSFLGEKLFF
. TRBV6-1 CASTGNWANTGELFF
. TRBV27 CASRVAGSSYEQYF
. TRBV30 CAWSVLREGGYTF
TRBD2 TRBV7-6 CASSFTGLAGAETQYF
TRBD2 TRBV6-4 CASSATSGETQYF
TRBD1 TRBV2 CASSLDRGDGYTF
. TRBV4-2 CASSQEWPDTQYF
. TRBV9 CASSVGGTGIGKRTQYF
. TRBV25-1 CASSEFVTGFGYTF
. TRBV6-5 CATQGGATNEKLFF
. TRBV5-1 CASRQGTNEKLFF
TRBD1 TRBV10-3 CAISQTGDGANVLTF
TRBD2 TRBV9 CASSAAVGAGGETQYF
TRBD2 TRBV27 CASSQSGRIDEQYF
TRBD1 TRBV5-1 CASSRDRGTGELFF
. TRBV15 CATSRAGLNTEAFF
. TRBV7-8 CASSFMGHTYEQYF
. TRBV2 CASSGESGDQPQHF
TRBD1 TRBV19 CASSIQQGVAFF
TRBD2 TRBV14 CASSPTSVRDTQYF
. TRBV9 CASSVGPPDTGELFF
. TRBV5-1 CASSLGWPNEKLFF
TRBD2 TRBV9 CASSVSGGPYEQFF